These 30 T cell receptor beta chains were sequenced from one sample in a study of beta chain features in type 1 diabetes. As every portion of the isolated RNA was reverse transcribed, the sequencing read expressed TCRB transcripts. TCRdb keeps only in-frame clones here, not all; method: immunoSEQ multiplex PCR. Here the sample spans 850,000 to 900,000 clones, 15% to 20% being singletons. Sequenced material: naive CD4+ T cells from blood. These TCRs come from a woman aged 18-29 years in good health.

The chain has TRBV7-2 and TRBJ1-1; 8 bases match TRBD1. Germline V lookup: CDR1 SGHTA, CDR2 FQGNSA. The V segment lost 1 base and the J segment 4 bases; nucleotides outside the gene matches: 5. This CDR3 contains 15 residues. CDR3 sequence reads: CASSLGTGRSTEAFF. The CDR3 DNA reads TGTGCCAGCAGCTTAGGGACAGGGCGGTCCACTGAAGCTTTCTTT. Full variable domain (outside the CDR3, taken from reference TRBV7-2 and TRBJ1-1): GAGVSQSPSNKVTEKGKDVELRCDPISGHTALYWYRQSLGQGLEFLIYFQGNSAPDKSGLPSDRFSAERTGGSVSTLTIQRTQQEDSAVYLCASSLGTGRSTEAFFGQGTRLTVV.

This clone was counted a few times. The chain carries TRBV28 and TRBJ1-3, with 7 bases identical to TRBD1. V dropped 4 bases and J dropped 2; count of bases not matched to a gene: 8. CDR3 length equals 16 residues. CDR1 is MDHEN and CDR2 is SYDVKM in the germline V gene. CDR3 sequence: CASSSGSGGTGNTIYF. CDR3 in DNA: TGTGCCAGCAGTTCCGGATCAGGGGGAACTGGAAACACCATATATTTT.

Notes on this clone: Different DNA sequences within this sample yield the same CDR3. V and J are TRBV28 and TRBJ1-1; no clear D gene. CDR1 MDHEN and CDR2 SYDVKM come from the germline V gene. The ends were cut back, 3 bases at V and 1 base at J, with 6 bases in the middle. This CDR3 is 13 amino acids long. The CDR3 spells CASSLWGNTEAFF. In DNA form, the CDR3 reads TGTGCCAGCAGTTTGTGGGGGAACACTGAAGCTTTCTTT.

The chain employs TRBV18 and TRBJ2-5, with TRBD1 matching 7 bases. Unmatched junction bases numbered 12, after V lost 3 bases and J lost 5 bases. Germline values: CDR1 KGHSH, CDR2 LQKENI. This CDR3 comprises 16 residues. This CDR3 is CASSPLGTASVETQYF. The CDR3 DNA follows: TGTGCCAGCTCACCTCTCGGGACAGCCAGTGTGGAGACCCAGTACTTC. Full variable domain (rest looked up from reference TRBV18 and TRBJ2-5): NAGVMQNPRHLVRRRGQEARLRCSPMKGHSHVYWYRQLPEEGLKFMVYLQKENIIDESGMPKERFSAEFPKEGPSILRIQQVVRGDSAAYFCASSPLGTASVETQYFGPGTRLLVL.

The gene calls are TRBV18 and TRBJ1-4; D not certain. The germline V gene has CDR1 KGHSH and CDR2 LQKENI. The CDR3 runs 16 residues. The V end was cut by 3 bases, the J end by 0 bases, with 11 bases between. The CDR3 sequence: CASSPSSTATNEKLFF. The CDR3 DNA sequence: TGTGCCAGCTCACCTTCCTCGACGGCAACTAATGAAAAACTGTTTTTT.

This clone was seen more than once but under ten times. The rearrangement uses TRBV19 and TRBJ1-4; D is undetermined. Germline CDR1 reads LNHDA; CDR2 reads SQIVND (reference sequence). The CDR3 has 13 amino acids. Trimming pared 8 bases from V and 8 bases from J, leaving 15 bases between. DNA for the CDR3: TGTGCCAGTTCATACTCGGAAAGGGAAAAACTGTTTTTT. Protein product: CASSYSEREKLFF.

This clone was counted ten times or more. The genes are TRBV5-4 and TRBJ2-1, with D hard to call. There are 12 residues in the CDR3. Germline V lookup: CDR1 SGHNT, CDR2 YYREEE (reference sequence). V lost 0 bases to trimming and J lost 5 bases, with 3 bases between them. The chain's CDR3 is CASSLDNNEQFF. The CDR3 DNA reads as TGTGCCAGCAGCTTGGATAACAATGAGCAGTTCTTC.

This clone was detected only a few times. The rearrangement uses TRBV9 and TRBJ1-3; TRBD1 might be the D (5 bases). Germline lookup yields CDR1 SGDLS and CDR2 YYNGEE. Trimming removed 4 bases from V and 0 bases from J, with 8 bases in between. This CDR3 has 14 amino acids. The CDR3 spells CASSSGGSGNTIYF. For the CDR3, the DNA is TGTGCCAGCAGCAGCGGGGGCTCTGGAAACACCATATATTTT.

The chain couples TRBV6-5 to TRBJ1-5; possible D gene TRBD1, 5 bases. This CDR3 is built from 14 residues. The germline CDR1 and CDR2 sequences are MNHEY and SVGAGI. Trimming stripped 6 bases from V and 3 bases from J, with 12 bases between. The CDR3 spells CASSPHRINQPQHF. Written as DNA, the CDR3 is TGTGCCAGCAGCCCTCACAGGATCAATCAGCCCCAGCATTTT.

Written as DNA, the CDR3 is TGTGCCAGTAGTATTTCAGCCTGGGTAGCGGCCTACGAGCAGTACTTC. Protein product: CASSISAWVAAYEQYF. V is TRBV19 and J is TRBJ2-7; maybe TRBD2 (6 bases). In germline, CDR1 is LNHDA, CDR2 SQIVND (reference sequence). V was trimmed by 3 bases and J by 2 bases, leaving 17 bases between them. The CDR3 contains 16 residues.

This clone was counted between two and nine times. The chain links TRBV2 to TRBJ1-1; D is ambiguous. CDR3 length: 13 residues. Germline CDR1 is SNHLY and CDR2 is FYNNEI. V lost 1 base to trimming and J lost 4 bases, with 7 bases between them. CDR3 loop: CASSEDRGTEAFF. As DNA, the CDR3 is TGTGCCAGCAGTGAAGATCGGGGCACTGAAGCTTTCTTT.

This clone has a handful of counts. The chain has TRBV5-1 and TRBJ2-2; D possibly matches TRBD1 or TRBD2 (5 bases each). The germline CDR1 and CDR2 sequences are SGHRS and YFSETQ. The length of the CDR3 is 14 residues. With 5 bases removed from V and 10 bases from J, the gap between germline ends came to 18 bases. CDR3 loop: CASSEGRLRAELFF. CDR3 DNA: TGCGCCAGCAGTGAGGGGCGCCTCCGAGCGGAGCTGTTTTTT.

This clone was detected only a few times. The gene calls are TRBV7-9 and TRBJ2-1; possible D gene TRBD1, 6 bases. The germline V gene has CDR1 SEHNR and CDR2 FQNEAQ (reference sequence). The CDR3 is 15 amino acids. V dropped 5 bases and J dropped 2 bases, with 13 bases sitting between them. CDR3 residues: CASSPTGQAYNEQFF. CDR3 DNA: TGTGCCAGCAGCCCTACAGGGCAGGCCTACAATGAGCAGTTCTTC.

This chain links TRBV28 with TRBJ1-2, with no clear D. CDR1 and CDR2 (germline): MDHEN, SYDVKM. Trimming removed 2 bases from V and 4 bases from J, with 11 bases in between. The length of the CDR3 is 14 residues. The CDR3 nucleotides are TGTGCCAGCAGTTTAAATCCGGGCACCTATGGCTACACCTTC. It is translated as CASSLNPGTYGYTF.

This clone was counted a few times. The rearrangement links TRBV5-5 to TRBJ2-3, with D unresolved. The ends were cut back, 2 bases at V and 4 bases at J, with 5 bases in the middle. Germline loops: CDR1 SGHKS, CDR2 YYEKEE (reference sequence). This CDR3 is built from 12 residues. CDR3: CASSFGADTQYF. DNA of the CDR3: TGTGCCAGCAGCTTTGGGGCAGATACGCAGTATTTT.

In this sample, this clone turned up once. The chain carries TRBV6-4 and TRBJ2-3; D not certain. The CDR3 runs 12 residues. Germline V gene lookup returns CDR1 MRHNA and CDR2 SNTAGT. V lost 5 bases to trimming and J lost 2 bases, with 5 bases between them. This CDR3 is CASSPITDTQYF. CDR3 nucleotides: TGTGCCAGCAGTCCAATCACAGATACGCAGTATTTT.

This chain joins TRBV28 and TRBJ2-4; TRBD1 is a possible D gene (5 bases). CDR3 length: 16 residues. Trimming cost V 1 base and J 0 bases, with 10 bases left between them. Germline V CDR1 and CDR2: MDHEN, SYDVKM. CDR3 region: CASSLYAGLAKNIQYF. The CDR3 nucleotides read TGTGCCAGCAGTTTATACGCAGGGCTAGCCAAAAACATTCAGTACTTC.

This clone has only a few counts. The sample holds other DNA sequences that translate to the same CDR3. The chain joins TRBV7-9 to TRBJ2-7; D unclear. Germline V lookup: CDR1 SEHNR, CDR2 FQNEAQ (reference sequence). The CDR3 is 12 amino acids. Trimming took off 4 bases at V and 2 bases at J, with 6 bases between the two ends. Written as DNA, the CDR3 is TGTGCCAGCAGCTCATCCCCCTACGAGCAGTACTTC. It yields the protein CASSSSPYEQYF.

This chain connects TRBV6-5 to TRBJ2-7, with 12 bases identical to TRBD2. The germline gives CDR1 MNHEY, CDR2 SVGAGI. Losses at the gene ends were 2 bases for V and 2 bases for J; bases not matched to a gene: 4. The CDR3 runs 16 residues. The CDR3 sequence: CASSYATSGSPYEQYF. The CDR3 DNA reads TGTGCCAGCAGTTACGCGACTAGCGGGAGTCCCTACGAGCAGTACTTC.

The chain joins TRBV7-2 to TRBJ1-1; D unresolved. V lost 5 bases to trimming and J lost 2 bases, with 9 bases between them. Germline CDR1 reads SGHTA; CDR2 reads FQGNSA. This CDR3 region has 13 residues. The CDR3 sequence is CASSNTENTEAFF. The CDR3 DNA sequence: TGTGCCAGCAGCAACACAGAAAACACTGAAGCTTTCTTT.

Concerning this clone: Other DNA sequences in the same sample also yield this CDR3. The chain has TRBV19 and TRBJ2-1; 8 bases are shared with TRBD1. This CDR3 is 14 amino acids long. V was pared by 2 bases and J by 7 bases, with 4 bases of the junction left unmatched. Germline V gene sequence: CDR1 LNHDA, CDR2 SQIVND (reference sequence). Here the CDR3 DNA reads TGTGCCAGTAGTATACAGGGGGCTGGAAATGAGCAGTTCTTC. Its translation: CASSIQGAGNEQFF.

This sequence joins TRBV5-4 and TRBJ2-2; 7 positions match TRBD2. The V segment lost 4 bases and the J segment 4 bases; nucleotides outside the gene matches: 7. Germline CDR1 is SGHNT and CDR2 is YYREEE (reference sequence). The CDR3 runs 15 residues. The DNA for the CDR3 is TGTGCCAGCAGCCCCGCTAGCGGAGGCACCGGGGAGCTGTTTTTT. This sequence encodes CASSPASGGTGELFF.

This clone has a handful of counts. The rearrangement uses TRBV19 and TRBJ2-3; a possible D gene is TRBD1 (6 bases). The germline V and J ends were trimmed by 0 bases and 3 bases, with 16 bases remaining between them. The germline gives CDR1 LNHDA, CDR2 SQIVND (reference sequence). The CDR3 consists of 17 residues. CDR3 loop: CASSIDLQGMGTDTQYF. In DNA form, the CDR3 reads TGTGCCAGTAGTATAGATCTACAGGGAATGGGGACAGATACGCAGTATTTT.

Only a few counts were recorded for this clone. The chain uses TRBV7-2 and TRBJ1-5; D not certain. The germline CDR1 and CDR2 sequences are SGHTA and FQGNSA. The CDR3 sequence is 18 residues long. V gave up 4 bases and J gave up 2 bases, with 21 bases separating them. The CDR3 bases are TGTGCCAGCAGCTCCGGCGTCCACCGGGATGTGGGCAATCAGCCCCAGCATTTT. Encoded protein: CASSSGVHRDVGNQPQHF. Filled out from reference TRBV7-2 and TRBJ1-5, the complete variable domain reads GAGVSQSPSNKVTEKGKDVELRCDPISGHTALYWYRQSLGQGLEFLIYFQGNSAPDKSGLPSDRFSAERTGGSVSTLTIQRTQQEDSAVYLCASSSGVHRDVGNQPQHFGDGTRLSIL.

The gene calls are TRBV28 and TRBJ1-2, with a possible D match to TRBD1 (6 bases). This CDR3 has 12 residues. Deletions cut 3 bases from V and 7 bases from J, with 9 bases between. In germline, CDR1 is MDHEN, CDR2 SYDVKM. CDR3 amino acids: CASSLEGGGYTF. The CDR3 DNA reads as TGTGCCAGCAGTTTGGAGGGGGGTGGCTACACCTTC.

In its sample, this clone was seen a few times. The chain has TRBV27 and TRBJ2-5; D call uncertain. Per the germline V gene, CDR1 is MNHEY and CDR2 is SMNVEV (reference sequence). The CDR3 has 14 amino acids. The V end lost 4 bases, the J end lost 1 base, and 10 bases lay between the germline ends. The CDR3 region is CASSSNGVQETQYF. The CDR3 nucleotides are TGTGCCAGCAGTTCAAATGGGGTCCAAGAGACCCAGTACTTC.

The chain employs TRBV7-3 and TRBJ1-1, with D possibly matching TRBD1 (5 bases). CDR1 SGHTA and CDR2 FQGTGA come from the germline V gene. The CDR3 loop spans 13 amino acids. The V gene lost 5 bases and the J gene lost 4 bases, with 11 bases spanning the gap. The CDR3 DNA is TGTGCCAGCAGCCCGGACATCCTCACTGAAGCTTTCTTT. As protein: CASSPDILTEAFF.

In its sample, this clone was seen a few times. Other DNA sequences in this sample translate to the same CDR3. The chain couples TRBV18 to TRBJ2-5; perhaps TRBD1 as D (6 bases). Trimming removed 6 bases from V and 5 bases from J, with 10 bases in between. Germline values: CDR1 KGHSH, CDR2 LQKENI. The CDR3 totals 12 residues. CDR3 bases: TGTGCCAGCTCGCCCAGGGGCGAGACCCAGTACTTC. It specifies CASSPRGETQYF.

The chain joins TRBV23-1 to TRBJ1-2; 10 positions match TRBD1. TRBV23-1 is an ORF for which the function is uncertain. The V and J ends lost 6 bases and 4 bases, in that order; junction bases with no gene match: 17. The CDR3 runs 18 residues. CDR3 protein: CASSPYSGQGDRSYGYTF. CDR3 coding DNA: TGCGCCAGCAGCCCATATAGCGGACAGGGGGACCGTAGCTATGGCTACACCTTC.

This clone has just a few counts. The chain joins TRBV7-2 to TRBJ2-7; perhaps TRBD2 as D (5 bases). The CDR3 sequence is 17 residues long. Germline V CDR1 and CDR2: SGHTA, FQGNSA. Trimming cost V 1 base and J 0 bases, with 16 bases left between them. The CDR3 region is CASSLDGRGSVSYEQYF. The CDR3 bases are TGTGCCAGCAGCTTAGATGGCCGCGGGTCCGTCTCCTACGAGCAGTACTTC.